These 25 T cell receptor beta chains came from one sample sequenced in a study of regulatory T cells in long-lasting Graves disease. Both iRepertoire HTBI primers and Arm-PCR of CDR3 regions were used to build the TCR beta libraries. MiXCR, applied by TCRdb to the multiplex PCR reads, yields one record per CDR3 protein. The data contain hundreds of thousands of distinct CDR3 sequences, approximately 16% of them singletons. Time point given: newly diagnosed GD, antithyroid drugs for less than 3 months. From PBMCs, RNA was extracted and then used to make the TCR library. The same sample was also studied in work on T cells in Graves' hyperthyroidism and ophthalmopathy.

The material was peripheral blood mononuclear cells (PBMCs), obtained at new diagnosis, from a patient treated with antithyroid drugs. Every receptor here comes from a woman in her thirties or forties with Graves disease.

This chain links TRBV3-2 with TRBJ2-5; TRBD1, the table's D call, was not compared with the DNA. TRBV3-2 is a pseudogene locus. The length of the CDR3 is 16 residues. Written as DNA, the CDR3 is TGTGCCAGCAGCCACGTACGGACAGGAGCCCTACGGACCCAGTACTTC. Its protein is CASSHVRTGALRTQYF.

The chain joins TRBV28 to TRBJ2-3, with a weak D call TRBD1 (6 bases). Trimming removed 7 bases from V and 4 bases from J, with 12 bases in between. This CDR3 comprises 13 residues. The germline V gene encodes CDR1 MDHEN and CDR2 SYDVKM. CDR3 DNA sequence: TGTGCCAGCAACCTACAGGGACCAGATACGCAGTATTTT. This translates into CASNLQGPDTQYF.

The table lists this clonotype with a few counts. Just one base apart from a much larger clone, this may be a read error. The gene calls are TRBV10-3 and TRBJ2-3; maybe TRBD2 (6 bases). Germline V gives CDR1 ENHRY, CDR2 SYGVKD. V lost 10 bases, J lost 0 bases, and 20 bases lay in between. This CDR3 is 16 amino acids long. The CDR3 region is CATTDGGSRSTDTQYF. CDR3 DNA sequence: TGTGCCACCACTGATGGAGGGTCTAGGAGCACAGATACGCAGTATTTT.

The V gene is TRBV2, the J gene TRBJ2-2, with D possibly matching TRBD1 (5 bases). The V end was cut by 6 bases, the J end by 3 bases, with 26 bases between. Looked up from germline, CDR1 is SNHLY and CDR2 is FYNNEI. CDR3 length: 19 residues. CDR3 coding DNA: TGTGCCAGCAGCGCCGGTGCGGCAGGGTGTCCCGGAGACACCGGGGAGCTGTTTTTT. Its translation: CASSAGAAGCPGDTGELFF.

This chain links TRBV12-3 or TRBV12-4 with TRBJ2-1, with 12 bases aligning to TRBD2. The CDR3 extends over 17 amino acids. The V segment lost 4 bases and the J segment 1 base; nucleotides outside the gene matches: 5. DNA of the CDR3: TGTGCCAGCAGTTCTAGCGGGAGGGCCGGATCCTACAATGAGCAGTTCTTC. Translating gives CASSSSGRAGSYNEQFF.

There are many counts of this clonotype. The V gene is TRBV28, the J gene TRBJ2-1, with 14 positions matching TRBD2. CDR1 is MDHEN and CDR2 is SYDVKM in the germline V gene. This CDR3 comprises 16 residues. Trimming took 3 bases from V and 7 from J; bases not matched to a gene: 5. The CDR3 DNA reads TGTGCCAGCAGTTTGACTAGCGGGAGGGCCGGGAATGAGCAGTTCTTC. This codes for CASSLTSGRAGNEQFF.

This clonotype was recorded many times. The rearrangement joins TRBV7-9 to TRBJ2-7; 7 nucleotides agree with TRBD1. Germline values: CDR1 SEHNR, CDR2 FQNEAQ (reference sequence). Unmatched junction bases numbered 7, after V lost 5 bases and J lost 0 bases. There are 15 residues in the CDR3. The CDR3 sequence: CASSPGTVISYEQYF. CDR3 sequence (DNA): TGTGCCAGCAGCCCCGGGACAGTTATCTCCTACGAGCAGTACTTC.

This clonotype occurred a few times. This chain connects TRBV27 to TRBJ1-5; the match to TRBD1 covers 9 bases. With 4 bases clipped from V and 3 bases from J, the junction kept 7 bases outside the gene matches. The V gene's germline CDR1 is MNHEY and CDR2 SMNVEV (reference sequence). This CDR3 has 16 residues. The CDR3 DNA sequence: TGTGCCAGCAGTTCATCCGGGACAGGGCTCAATCAGCCCCAGCATTTT. Protein sequence: CASSSSGTGLNQPQHF.

This clonotype was seen at least ten times. This chain links TRBV5-1 with TRBJ1-3; no clear D gene. CDR3 length equals 16 residues. V was cut by 4 bases and J by 0 bases, with 14 bases left in between. Germline V CDR1 and CDR2: SGHRS, YFSETQ. The CDR3 DNA is TGCGCCAGCAGCCCGGGTGGCAGAAGCTCTGGAAACACCATATATTTT. Protein: CASSPGGRSSGNTIYF.

This clonotype was observed many times. V gene TRBV20-1 combines with J gene TRBJ2-5; the D gene is possibly TRBD1 (5 bases). The CDR3 loop spans 13 amino acids. V was cut by 1 base and J by 5 bases, with 11 bases left in between. The germline V gene has CDR1 DFQATT and CDR2 SNEGSKA (reference sequence). CDR3 sequence: CSARAGNEETQYF. DNA for the CDR3: TGCAGTGCTAGAGCAGGGAATGAGGAGACCCAGTACTTC.

This clonotype was counted many times. J is TRBJ2-3 and V is TRBV7-2, with 7 bases identical to TRBD2. CDR1 and CDR2 from the germline V gene are SGHTA and FQGNSA. With 3 bases clipped from V and 0 bases from J, the junction kept 3 bases outside the gene matches. This CDR3 comprises 15 residues. The CDR3 loop reads CASSFLAVSTDTQYF. The DNA of the CDR3 is TGTGCCAGCAGCTTTCTAGCGGTCAGCACAGATACGCAGTATTTT.

This clonotype was seen more than once but under ten times. V gene TRBV30 combines with J gene TRBJ2-1, with TRBD1 as a possible D gene (6 bases). V lost 8 bases and J 5 bases, leaving 16 bases between the germline ends. Per germline, CDR1 GTSNPN and CDR2 SVGIG (reference sequence). The CDR3 runs 13 residues. The CDR3 DNA reads as TGTGCCCGGAACCTACAGGGAAACAATGAGCAGTTCTTC. Its translation is CARNLQGNNEQFF.

This clonotype was seen repeatedly, ten times or more. The genes are TRBV2 and TRBJ2-7; 8 nucleotides match TRBD1. J was trimmed by 4 bases and V by 6 bases; bases with no gene match: 5. Germline assignment: CDR1 SNHLY and CDR2 FYNNEI. This CDR3 comprises 13 residues. Here the CDR3 DNA reads TGTGCCAGCAGCTTACAGGGGGATTACGAGCAGTACTTC. Its protein is CASSLQGDYEQYF.

This clonotype was counted ten times or more. The chain couples TRBV6-5 to TRBJ1-5; D is possibly TRBD1 (5 bases). Looked up from germline, CDR1 is MNHEY and CDR2 is SVGAGI. Trimming pared 0 bases from V and 1 base from J, leaving 7 bases between. CDR3 length equals 15 residues. The CDR3 DNA sequence: TGTGCCAGCAGTTACTCGGGGCGGAGCAATCAGCCCCAGCATTTT. It translates to CASSYSGRSNQPQHF.

This clonotype was seen repeatedly, ten times or more. V usage is TRBV7-2 and J usage is TRBJ1-1, with 10 positions matching TRBD1. The CDR3 runs to 16 residues. Germline V CDR1 and CDR2: SGHTA, FQGNSA. Unmatched junction bases numbered 8, after V lost 4 bases and J lost 3 bases. In DNA form, the CDR3 reads TGTGCCAGCAGCTCCTGGGACAGGGGACTGGACACTGAAGCTTTCTTT. It codes for CASSSWDRGLDTEAFF.

About this clonotype itself: A much larger clone lies one base from this, so it may be a read error. The V gene is TRBV5-1, the J gene TRBJ1-1; possible D gene TRBD1, 5 bases. The CDR3 extends over 11 amino acids. In germline, CDR1 is SGHRS, CDR2 YFSETQ. V was cut by 1 base and J by 10 bases, with 8 bases left in between. CDR3 sequence reads: CASSLQGGAFF. The CDR3 DNA is TGCGCCAGCAGCTTGCAGGGCGGAGCTTTCTTT.

This clonotype was recorded many times. CDR3 amino acids: CASSDDSSSYNEQFF. As DNA, the CDR3 is TGTGCCAGTAGCGACGACAGTAGCTCCTACAATGAGCAGTTCTTC. This chain uses TRBV19 with TRBJ2-1; D might be TRBD1 (5 bases). The V end was cut by 6 bases, the J end by 0 bases, with 12 bases between. The CDR3 is 15 amino acids. The germline V gene encodes CDR1 LNHDA and CDR2 SQIVND (reference sequence).

The CDR3 protein is CASSNRSSYEQYF. The DNA for the CDR3 is TGTGCCAGCAGCAACCGGAGCTCCTACGAGCAGTACTTC. The chain joins TRBV5-4 to TRBJ2-7; D remains unclear. This CDR3 contains 13 residues. Germline CDR1 is SGHNT and CDR2 is YYREEE (reference sequence). V was shortened by 4 bases and J by 0 bases, with 8 bases between the two germline ends. Complete variable domain (other parts from reference TRBV5-4 and TRBJ2-7): ETGVTQSPTHLIKTRGQQVTLRCSSQSGHNTVSWYQQALGQGPQFIFQYYREEENGRGNFPPRFSGLQFPNYSSELNVNALELDDSALYLCASSNRSSYEQYFGPGTRLTVT.

This chain joins TRBV29-1 and TRBJ2-3; a weak D match, TRBD1 (5 bases). V was shortened by 4 bases and J by 4 bases, with 12 bases between the two germline ends. Per the germline V gene, CDR1 is SQVTM and CDR2 is ANQGSEA. The CDR3 runs to 13 residues. The CDR3 here is CSVGGRVADTQYF. As DNA, the CDR3 is TGCAGCGTTGGCGGCAGGGTGGCAGATACGCAGTATTTT.

In this sample, this clonotype turned up many times. The chain combines TRBV6-2 or TRBV6-3 with TRBJ2-3, with TRBD1 as a possible D gene (6 bases). The V and J ends lost 7 bases and 5 bases respectively, with 16 bases between them. The CDR3 sequence is 14 residues long. Per the germline V gene, CDR1 is MNHEY and CDR2 is SVGEGT. The CDR3 DNA reads as TGTGCCAGCACCCTAGGGGGTTCAGAAGATACGCAGTATTTT. This gives the protein CASTLGGSEDTQYF.

Notes on this clonotype: A single base is all that separates this from a far larger clone, so a read error is likely. This chain joins TRBV2 and TRBJ2-5; the D gene is possibly TRBD2 (5 bases). The CDR3 totals 15 residues. V lost 5 bases, J lost 4 bases, and 17 bases lay in between. The V gene's germline CDR1 is SNHLY and CDR2 FYNNEI. CDR3 nucleotide sequence: TGTGCCAGCAGTACCGAGACTACTCGGGGAGAGACCCAGTACTTC. Protein: CASSTETTRGETQYF.

The chain couples TRBV27 to TRBJ1-5, with 8 bases identical to TRBD1. V shed 4 bases, J shed 7 bases, and the junction held 3 bases outside the gene matches. CDR1 is MNHEY and CDR2 is SMNVEV in the germline V gene (reference sequence). The CDR3 runs 13 residues. CDR3 coding DNA: TGTGCCAGCAGTTCAGGGGGCTGGCAGCCCCAGCATTTT. This sequence encodes CASSSGGWQPQHF.

This clonotype was recorded at least ten times. V gene TRBV12-3 or TRBV12-4 combines with J gene TRBJ2-3; the match to TRBD1 covers 7 bases. V lost 7 bases, J lost 3 bases, and 10 bases stayed unmatched. The CDR3 is 15 residues long. In DNA, the CDR3 is TGTGCCAGCAATCGACAGGGTTTGACGACAGATACGCAGTATTTT. Protein product: CASNRQGLTTDTQYF.

The sample holds many counts of this clonotype. The J gene is TRBJ2-1, the V gene TRBV7-8; 10 bases line up with TRBD2. The ends lost 0 bases at V and 9 bases at J; junction bases unmatched: 5. This CDR3 is 15 amino acids long. Germline V CDR1 and CDR2: SGHVS, FQNEAQ. As DNA, the CDR3 is TGTGCCAGCAGCTTAGCGCAGGGACTAGCGTTTGAGCAGTTCTTC. Protein sequence: CASSLAQGLAFEQFF.

Turning to this clonotype: A much larger clone differs by one base, so this may be a read error. The chain recombines TRBV20-1 with TRBJ2-7; 7 positions agree with TRBD2. Germline V gives CDR1 DFQATT, CDR2 SNEGSKA (reference sequence). With 7 bases clipped from V and 6 bases from J, the junction kept 12 bases outside the gene matches. The CDR3 consists of 13 residues. The CDR3 spells CSDREGIGSEQYF. CDR3 nucleotide sequence: TGCAGTGATAGGGAGGGGATTGGGTCCGAGCAGTACTTC.